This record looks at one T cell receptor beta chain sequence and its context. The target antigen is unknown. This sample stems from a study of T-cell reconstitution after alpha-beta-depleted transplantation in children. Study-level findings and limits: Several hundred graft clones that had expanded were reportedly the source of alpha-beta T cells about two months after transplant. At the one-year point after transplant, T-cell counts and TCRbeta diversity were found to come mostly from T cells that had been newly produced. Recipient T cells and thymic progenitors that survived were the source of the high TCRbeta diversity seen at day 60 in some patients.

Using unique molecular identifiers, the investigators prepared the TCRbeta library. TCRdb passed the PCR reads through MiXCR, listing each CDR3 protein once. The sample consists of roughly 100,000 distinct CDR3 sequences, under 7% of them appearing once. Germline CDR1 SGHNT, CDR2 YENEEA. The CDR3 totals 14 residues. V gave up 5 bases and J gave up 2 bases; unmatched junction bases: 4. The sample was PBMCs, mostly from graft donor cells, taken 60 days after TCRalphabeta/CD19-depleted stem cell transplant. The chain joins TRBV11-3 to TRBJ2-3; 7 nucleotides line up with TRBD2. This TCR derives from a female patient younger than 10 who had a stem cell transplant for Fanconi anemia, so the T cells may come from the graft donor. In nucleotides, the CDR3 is TGTGCCAGCAGCGTTCGGGGGGACACAGATACGCAGTATTTT. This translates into CASSVRGDTDTQYF.